This record concerns one T cell receptor beta chain sequence. The data were obtained in a study of T cell changes during pregnancy in multiple sclerosis. Measured with immunoSEQ multiplex PCR; TCRdb has only the in-frame clones, and not every one. The profile shows about 41,000 clones, 90% to 95% of them singletons. This CDR3 contains 13 residues. V lost 5 bases and J lost 4; bases outside the gene matches: 3. CDR1 PRHDT and CDR2 FYEKMQ come from the germline V gene (reference sequence). The source of this sequence is a female donor with multiple sclerosis, enrolled in a pregnancy study. The input for sequencing was CD8+ T cells from peripheral blood mononuclear cells, taken in the third trimester of pregnancy. The chain links TRBV13 to TRBJ2-7; 9 nucleotides match TRBD1. In DNA, the CDR3 is TGTGCCAGCAGCGAGGACAGGGGTTACGAGCAGTACTTC. Its translation: CASSEDRGYEQYF.